These 6 T cell receptor beta chains were all obtained from the same sample, sequenced in a study of cytomegalovirus exposure and HLA in healthy donors. The PCR had 60 Vbeta and 13 Jbeta primers. Only in-frame clones appear in the TCRdb table, and some are missing; sequencing was by immunoSEQ multiplex PCR. The sample shows some 95,000 clones, 69% of them seen only once. Specimen: PBMCs. The receptors shown here come from a female donor in good health and CMV-seronegative.

The chain couples TRBV11-2 to TRBJ1-1, with no clear D. Germline V gene data show CDR1 as SGHAT and CDR2 as FQNNGV. V was clipped by 1 base and J by 3 bases, with 15 bases between them. This CDR3 comprises 16 residues. The CDR3 reads CASSLVSRVGDTEAFF. In nucleotides, the CDR3 is TGTGCCAGCAGCTTAGTTTCTAGGGTCGGGGACACTGAAGCTTTCTTT.

As DNA, the CDR3 is TGCGCCAGCAGCCAACAGTTACAGGGAAATGGCTACACCTTC. Amino acids: CASSQQLQGNGYTF. The chain carries TRBV4-1 and TRBJ1-2; D possibly corresponds to TRBD1 (6 bases). Trimming shortened V by 2 bases and J by 6 bases, and 13 bases separated the two germline ends. Per the germline V gene, CDR1 is MGHRA and CDR2 is YSYEKL. There are 14 residues in the CDR3.

DNA for the CDR3: TGTGCCTGGAGTTATGGGCAGGGATTCGAGCAGTACTTC. It encodes CAWSYGQGFEQYF. The chain is built from TRBV30 and TRBJ2-7, with a weak D call TRBD1 (5 bases). V was pared by 2 bases and J by 6 bases, with 14 bases between. CDR1 is GTSNPN, CDR2 SVGIG, per germline (reference sequence). This CDR3 has 13 residues.

This clone was found a few times. The junction and the germline gene differ at one end; a read error may be behind it. The CDR3 DNA reads as TGTGCCGGTCAGACTAGCGGGAGCAGAGATACGCAGTATTTT. This translates into CAGQTSGSRDTQYF. The chain recombines TRBV28 with TRBJ2-3; TRBD2 matches 12 bases. This CDR3 contains 14 residues. Germline CDR1 MDHEN, CDR2 SYDVKM.

This clone was found once. The gene calls are TRBV6-4 and TRBJ2-6; 9 positions agree with TRBD1. This CDR3 is 16 amino acids long. CDR1 and CDR2 from the germline V gene are MRHNA and SNTAGT. The J segment lost 3 bases and the V segment lost 5 bases, leaving 5 bases of the junction unmatched. CDR3 bases: TGTGCCAGCAGTTCTAGGACAGGGGATGGGGCCAACGTCCTGACTTTC. This gives the protein CASSSRTGDGANVLTF.

Here the CDR3 DNA reads TGTGCCAGCAGTTACTATGCGAAAGAGACCCAGTACTTC. Translating it yields CASSYYAKETQYF. This chain connects TRBV6-5 to TRBJ2-5; no firm D call. The length of the CDR3 is 13 residues. The V gene's germline CDR1 is MNHEY and CDR2 SVGAGI. Trimming pared 1 base from V and 3 bases from J, leaving 6 bases between.